Listed here are 29 T cell receptor beta chains from one sample, sequenced in a study of T cells in Graves' hyperthyroidism and ophthalmopathy. Amplification yielded TCR beta CDR3 regions, with RNA transcripts as the source. Researchers ran a first-round RT-PCR on the TCR CDR3 using the HTBI primer set. TCRdb independently ran MiXCR on the multiplex PCR reads; one entry per CDR3 protein. Here the sample spans about 400,000 distinct CDR3 sequences, approximately 13% being singletons. Specimen: blood. All receptors come from a woman under 30 with Graves' hyperthyroidism.

The rearrangement joins TRBV15 to TRBJ2-1; 8 bases agree with TRBD2. V gave up 0 bases and J gave up 6 bases; unmatched junction bases: 4. CDR3 length: 15 amino acids. Germline CDR1 and CDR2: LNHNV and YYDKDF (reference sequence). The CDR3 protein is CATSRDRGGINEQFF. Written as DNA, the CDR3 is TGTGCCACCAGCAGAGACCGCGGGGGGATCAATGAGCAGTTCTTC.

This clonotype was counted at least ten times. The rearrangement joins TRBV2 to TRBJ1-3; unclear D gene. CDR1 SNHLY and CDR2 FYNNEI come from the germline V gene. The CDR3 covers 14 residues. With 8 bases removed from V and 2 bases from J, the gap between germline ends came to 13 bases. CDR3 amino acids: CASQGQFPGNTIYF. The CDR3 DNA reads TGTGCCAGCCAAGGCCAATTTCCTGGAAACACCATATATTTT.

This clonotype was seen many times. V and J are TRBV28 and TRBJ2-1, with 7 bases lining up with TRBD2. CDR3 length: 14 residues. The germline V gene encodes CDR1 MDHEN and CDR2 SYDVKM. Trimming cost V 7 bases and J 8 bases; bases outside gene matches: 11. The CDR3 region is CASIAGLEADEQFF. The DNA for the CDR3 is TGTGCCAGCATAGCGGGCCTAGAGGCCGATGAGCAGTTCTTC.

There are many counts of this clonotype. The chain links TRBV27 to TRBJ2-7; maybe TRBD1 (5 bases). Germline lookup yields CDR1 MNHEY and CDR2 SMNVEV (reference sequence). Trimming removed 1 base at V and 5 bases at J, with 9 bases between. The CDR3 runs to 13 residues. The CDR3 DNA follows: TGTGCCAGCAGTTTATTAGCAGGGCACGAGCAGTACTTC. It specifies CASSLLAGHEQYF.

This clonotype was recorded many times. The chain carries TRBV18 and TRBJ2-3; possible D gene TRBD2, 5 bases. The CDR3 extends over 15 amino acids. Germline assignment: CDR1 KGHSH and CDR2 LQKENI. The V and J ends lost 3 bases and 3 bases respectively, with 13 bases between them. The CDR3 DNA reads as TGTGCCAGCTCACCGGGGAAGGGCGGGACAGATACGCAGTATTTT. Protein: CASSPGKGGTDTQYF.

This chain connects TRBV29-1 to TRBJ2-2, with a possible D match to TRBD2 (6 bases). This CDR3 has 16 amino acids. The ends were cut back, 4 bases at V and 5 bases at J, with 20 bases in the middle. The germline V gene has CDR1 SQVTM and CDR2 ANQGSEA. DNA of the CDR3: TGCAGCGTTGGGAGGGCAGGCGGCGGAAAAACCGGGGAGCTGTTTTTT. Protein sequence: CSVGRAGGGKTGELFF.

The chain couples TRBV6-1 to TRBJ2-1; D possibly corresponds to TRBD2 (6 bases). V lost 8 bases and J 8 bases, leaving 22 bases between the germline ends. This CDR3 has 15 residues. Germline CDR1 and CDR2: MNHNS and SASEGT. This chain's CDR3 is CASGLGTSSADEQFF. CDR3 nucleotides: TGTGCCAGCGGCCTCGGGACTTCCTCCGCAGATGAGCAGTTCTTC.

At least ten counts were recorded for this clonotype. The gene calls are TRBV4-2 and TRBJ2-1; 13 bases are shared with TRBD2. CDR1 is LGHNA and CDR2 is YNFKEQ in the germline V gene. The CDR3 totals 17 residues. V was clipped by 0 bases and J by 5 bases; unmatched bases: 4. CDR3 sequence: CASSQDGTSGANNEQFF. CDR3 nucleotide sequence: TGTGCCAGCAGCCAAGACGGGACTAGCGGGGCGAACAATGAGCAGTTCTTC.

This clonotype was detected many times. This sequence joins TRBV2 and TRBJ2-3; D is perhaps TRBD1 or TRBD2 (5 bases each). Germline values: CDR1 SNHLY, CDR2 FYNNEI. There are 15 residues in the CDR3. V was pared by 6 bases and J by 5 bases, with 18 bases between. CDR3 residues: CASSPARTGLDTQYF. The CDR3 nucleotides read TGTGCCAGCAGCCCCGCGCGGACGGGGCTAGATACGCAGTATTTT.

The sample holds many counts of this clonotype. This rearrangement joins TRBV20-1 to TRBJ2-3; 7 bases map to TRBD1. The CDR3 contains 16 residues. Germline-derived CDR1 and CDR2 are DFQATT and SNEGSKA (reference sequence). J gave up 2 bases and V 1 base, and 9 bases lay outside the gene matches. The CDR3 reads CSARGQGRGVTDTQYF. DNA for the CDR3: TGCAGTGCTAGAGGACAGGGCCGGGGCGTCACAGATACGCAGTATTTT.

This clonotype appeared a few times. This chain connects TRBV5-4 to TRBJ1-1; 7 bases match TRBD1. V shed 4 bases, J shed 3 bases, and the junction held 9 bases outside the gene matches. The CDR3 spans 15 residues. Germline V CDR1 and CDR2: SGHNT, YYREEE (reference sequence). Here the CDR3 DNA reads TGTGCCAGCAGCCGACAGGGAGAGCGGGACACTGAAGCTTTCTTT. Encoded protein: CASSRQGERDTEAFF.

This clonotype was observed many times. The rearrangement links TRBV7-9 to TRBJ2-3, with 7 positions matching TRBD1. The CDR3 has 14 amino acids. Losses at the gene ends were 5 bases for V and 3 bases for J; bases not matched to a gene: 5. Germline CDR1 is SEHNR and CDR2 is FQNEAQ (reference sequence). CDR3 nucleotide sequence: TGTGCCAGCAGCCTAAGACAGGGAACAGATACGCAGTATTTT. Protein: CASSLRQGTDTQYF.

The chain combines TRBV5-1 with TRBJ2-3; no clear D. V lost 0 bases, J lost 0 bases, and 8 bases lay in between. The length of the CDR3 is 15 residues. The germline CDR1 and CDR2 sequences are SGHRS and YFSETQ. In nucleotides, the CDR3 is TGCGCCAGCAGCTTGGCCGGCAGGAGCACAGATACGCAGTATTTT. This gives the protein CASSLAGRSTDTQYF. The variable domain in full, with the rest retrieved from reference TRBV5-1 and TRBJ2-3, is KAGVTQTPRYLIKTRGQQVTLSCSPISGHRSVSWYQQTPGQGLQFLFEYFSETQRNKGNFPGRFSGRQFSNSRSEMNVSTLELGDSALYLCASSLAGRSTDTQYFGPGTRLTVL.

This clonotype turned up a few times. The chain joins TRBV9 to TRBJ2-1, with TRBD2 matching 8 bases. Looked up from germline, CDR1 is SGDLS and CDR2 is YYNGEE. This CDR3 has 14 amino acids. With V trimmed by 7 bases and J by 5 bases, 8 bases remained unmatched. The CDR3 nucleotides are TGTGCCAGCCGTCCGGGGGGGAATAACAATGAGCAGTTCTTC. Its translation is CASRPGGNNNEQFF.

This clonotype was counted ten times or more. The rearrangement joins TRBV28 to TRBJ2-1, with 7 bases aligning to TRBD2. This CDR3 is built from 21 residues. Germline CDR1 and CDR2: MDHEN and SYDVKM. V dropped 3 bases and J dropped 2; count of bases not matched to a gene: 22. CDR3 coding DNA: TGTGCCAGCAGTTTTCCTCCCCCCCCGGGCGGGAGCCAAGTGACCTACAATGAGCAGTTCTTC. Protein: CASSFPPPPGGSQVTYNEQFF.

This clonotype has ten or more counts. In DNA, the CDR3 is TGCAGCGTTGCGCCAGCGTGGGCTGAAGCTTTCTTT. This translates into CSVAPAWAEAFF. V and J are TRBV29-1 and TRBJ1-1; D not certain. V gave up 4 bases and J gave up 6 bases, with 12 bases separating them. CDR1 is SQVTM and CDR2 is ANQGSEA in the germline V gene. The CDR3 sequence is 12 residues long.

The chain links TRBV20-1 to TRBJ2-1; possible D gene TRBD1, 5 bases. Germline lookup yields CDR1 DFQATT and CDR2 SNEGSKA (reference sequence). V shed 3 bases and J shed 4 bases, with 10 bases lying between them. CDR3 size: 13 residues. The CDR3 DNA reads as TGCAGTGCTAGGGGCCAGGGATACAATGAGCAGTTCTTC. It codes for CSARGQGYNEQFF.

This clonotype was counted many times. The rearrangement joins TRBV14 to TRBJ2-1; 8 bases are a match to TRBD1. The CDR3 extends over 15 amino acids. Germline V gene lookup returns CDR1 SGHDN and CDR2 FVKESK. Trimming took 4 bases from V and 6 from J; bases not matched to a gene: 8. This CDR3 reads CASSPRQGMGNEQFF. The CDR3 bases are TGTGCCAGCAGCCCCCGACAGGGGATGGGCAATGAGCAGTTCTTC.

This clonotype was counted many times. The V and J genes are TRBV6-1 and TRBJ2-7; 7 positions agree with TRBD1. Germline loops: CDR1 MNHNS, CDR2 SASEGT. This CDR3 has 15 residues. The ends lost 5 bases at V and 5 bases at J; junction bases unmatched: 12. In DNA form, the CDR3 reads TGTGCCAGCAGTCCCCGGGGTAGGGGGCTCCACGAGCAGTACTTC. Amino acids: CASSPRGRGLHEQYF.

This clonotype was recorded at least ten times. The V gene is TRBV5-1, the J gene TRBJ1-1, with D tentatively TRBD1 (5 bases). Germline CDR1 reads SGHRS; CDR2 reads YFSETQ. V was clipped by 2 bases and J by 5 bases, with 22 bases between them. The CDR3 totals 17 residues. The CDR3 sequence: CASSLLPPGEGGTEAFF. For the CDR3, the DNA is TGCGCCAGCAGCTTACTTCCCCCGGGGGAGGGTGGGACTGAAGCTTTCTTT. The whole variable domain, filled in from reference TRBV5-1 and TRBJ1-1, reads KAGVTQTPRYLIKTRGQQVTLSCSPISGHRSVSWYQQTPGQGLQFLFEYFSETQRNKGNFPGRFSGRQFSNSRSEMNVSTLELGDSALYLCASSLLPPGEGGTEAFFGQGTRLTVV.

This clonotype showed up many times. CDR3 bases: TGTGCCAGCTCACTAGGACTAGCCTGGAATGAGCAGTTCTTC. The encoded protein is CASSLGLAWNEQFF. The V and J genes are TRBV18 and TRBJ2-1, with 8 bases identical to TRBD2. CDR1 is KGHSH and CDR2 is LQKENI in the germline V gene. V shed 4 bases and J 7 bases; nucleotides not matched to a gene: 6. This CDR3 comprises 14 residues.

This clonotype was counted a few times. This chain connects TRBV19 to TRBJ2-1, with D uncertain. This CDR3 has 16 amino acids. V was clipped by 1 base and J by 3 bases, with 13 bases between them. Germline V lookup: CDR1 LNHDA, CDR2 SQIVND (reference sequence). DNA for the CDR3: TGTGCCAGTAGTATAGGTTCCCTAGTCGTCTACAATGAGCAGTTCTTC. Amino acids: CASSIGSLVVYNEQFF. Drawing the rest from reference TRBV19 and TRBJ2-1, the complete variable domain is DGGITQSPKYLFRKEGQNVTLSCEQNLNHDAMYWYRQDPGQGLRLIYYSQIVNDFQKGDIAEGYSVSREKKESFPLTVTSAQKNPTAFYLCASSIGSLVVYNEQFFGPGTRLTVL.

The chain combines TRBV4-1 with TRBJ2-5; 7 bases line up with TRBD1. CDR1 and CDR2 from the germline V gene are MGHRA and YSYEKL. V lost 2 bases to trimming and J lost 2 bases; unmatched junction nucleotides: 2. The CDR3 covers 14 residues. The CDR3 sequence is CASSQRQGQETQYF. CDR3 in DNA: TGCGCCAGCAGCCAACGACAGGGTCAAGAGACCCAGTACTTC.

This clonotype occurred a few times. The junction departs from germline at one end; a sequencing error may be responsible. The chain has TRBV7-9 and TRBJ1-1; D uncertain. The CDR3 is 14 amino acids. Germline V gene sequence: CDR1 SEHNR, CDR2 FQNEAQ (reference sequence). The CDR3: CASSFVNSNTVAFF. CDR3 in DNA: TGTGCCAGCAGCTTTGTCAACTCGAACACTGTAGCTTTCTTT.

The sample holds a few counts of this clonotype. The chain employs TRBV6-1 and TRBJ2-1; D ambiguous. CDR1 MNHNS and CDR2 SASEGT come from the germline V gene. The length of the CDR3 is 15 residues. The ends were cut back, 6 bases at V and 2 bases at J, with 14 bases in the middle. The CDR3 coding sequence is TGTGCCAGCAGACCCGGGCGAAGTACCTACAATGAGCAGTTCTTC. It specifies CASRPGRSTYNEQFF.

This clonotype was counted at least ten times. J is TRBJ2-2 and V is TRBV7-3; no reliable D call. The CDR3 consists of 14 residues. Germline CDR1 reads SGHTA; CDR2 reads FQGTGA. The V and J ends lost 3 bases and 5 bases respectively, with 10 bases between them. The CDR3 sequence is CASSFFPGTGELFF. The CDR3 nucleotides are TGTGCCAGCAGCTTTTTCCCCGGGACCGGGGAGCTGTTTTTT.

This clonotype was observed many times. The chain uses TRBV10-3 and TRBJ2-7, with D perhaps assigned TRBD1 or TRBD2 (5 bases each). Germline assignment: CDR1 ENHRY and CDR2 SYGVKD. This CDR3 comprises 15 residues. The V gene lost 4 bases and the J gene lost 0 bases, with 13 bases spanning the gap. CDR3: CAISVDRLTSYEQYF. DNA for the CDR3: TGTGCCATCAGTGTCGACAGACTAACCTCCTACGAGCAGTACTTC.

As regards this clonotype: Just one base apart from a much larger clone, this may be a read error. The chain joins TRBV6-1 to TRBJ2-6, with 8 bases that match TRBD1. The junction had 5 bases not matched to a gene; V was cut back by 11 bases and J by 5 bases. The CDR3 totals 13 residues. Germline V gives CDR1 MNHNS, CDR2 SASEGT. DNA for the CDR3: TGTGCCGTCCAGGGGGCCTGGGCCAACGTCCTGACTTTC. This codes for CAVQGAWANVLTF.

This chain connects TRBV7-9 to TRBJ2-1, with 9 bases aligning to TRBD2. The germline V gene encodes CDR1 SEHNR and CDR2 FQNEAQ (reference sequence). The V segment lost 5 bases and the J segment 15 bases; nucleotides outside the gene matches: 17. The CDR3 sequence is 15 residues long. The chain's CDR3 is CASSPPGGREGDRFF. The CDR3 DNA follows: TGTGCCAGCAGCCCCCCGGGGGGGCGGGAGGGCGACAGGTTCTTC.